A single sample is the source of the 4 T cell receptor beta chains below, sequenced in a study of cytomegalovirus exposure and HLA in healthy donors. PCR involved 60 Vbeta and 13 Jbeta primers. Method: immunoSEQ multiplex PCR; TCRdb's copy keeps in-frame clones and lacks some. The sample has 150,000 to 200,000 clones. Sequenced input: PBMCs. The receptors were gathered from a man aged 25-45 years in good health and CMV-seronegative.

About this clone: This specimen includes other DNA sequences encoding the same CDR3. The rearrangement joins TRBV19 to TRBJ1-6, with D unclear. The CDR3 sequence is 14 residues long. Germline lookup yields CDR1 LNHDA and CDR2 SQIVND (reference sequence). With 3 bases removed from V and 5 bases from J, the gap between germline ends came to 8 bases. In DNA, the CDR3 is TGTGCCAGTAGTATGAGTCTGAATAATTCACCCCTCCACTTT. It is translated as CASSMSLNNSPLHF.

A note on this clone: The junction departs from germline at one end; a sequencing error may be responsible. This chain joins TRBV30 and TRBJ1-5; D not resolved. CDR1 is GTSNPN and CDR2 is SVGIG in the germline V gene (reference sequence). There are 17 residues in the CDR3. DNA of the CDR3: TGTGCCTGGAGTGTACAGCCGGAAGGCTATGGCAATCGGCCCCAGCATTTT. Protein product: CAWSVQPEGYGNRPQHF. Filled out from reference TRBV30 and TRBJ1-5, the complete variable domain reads SQTIHQWPATLVQPVGSPLSLECTVEGTSNPNLYWYRQAAGRGLQLLFYSVGIGQISSEVPQNLSASRPQDRQFILSSKKLLLSDSGFYLCAWSVQPEGYGNRPQHFGDGTRLSIL.

The chain is built from TRBV6-4 and TRBJ2-3, with D possibly being TRBD2 (5 bases). Germline V gives CDR1 MRHNA, CDR2 SNTAGT. This CDR3 is 13 amino acids long. Between the trimmed V and J ends, which lost 8 bases and 2 bases, there was a span of 11 bases. CDR3 coding DNA: TGTGCCAGCTCTCCCCGGGACACAGATACGCAGTATTTT. Amino acids: CASSPRDTDTQYF.

This chain links TRBV28 with TRBJ2-7, with 8 bases that match TRBD2. V shed 6 bases and J 3 bases; nucleotides not matched to a gene: 13. Germline loops: CDR1 MDHEN, CDR2 SYDVKM. The CDR3 consists of 16 residues. Here the CDR3 DNA reads TGTGCCAGCAGATCCCCCACGGGAGGGCCTGTCTACGAGCAGTACTTC. The encoded protein is CASRSPTGGPVYEQYF. The variable domain in full, with the rest retrieved from reference TRBV28 and TRBJ2-7, is DVKVTQSSRYLVKRTGEKVFLECVQDMDHENMFWYRQDPGLGLRLIYFSYDVKMKEKGDIPEGYSVSREKKERFSLILESASTNQTSMYLCASRSPTGGPVYEQYFGPGTRLTVT.